This T cell receptor beta chain was recorded in a study of beta chain features in type 1 diabetes. Study in general: All of the samples together had 85 million to 140 million sorted cells examined.

The study reverse transcribed the entire isolated RNA, so it sequenced expressed TCRB transcripts. TCRdb keeps only in-frame clones here, not all; method: immunoSEQ multiplex PCR. This sample carries a few hundred thousand clones, around 13% of them seen once, and the ten largest clones take 0.015% to 0.02%. After removal of 4 bases from V and 9 bases from J, the junction contained 5 bases not matched to a gene. Germline-derived CDR1 and CDR2 are ENHRY and SYGVKD. The CDR3 extends over 14 amino acids. In total, each donor contributed a single heparinised blood draw that averaged around 0.12 L. Study-level findings and limits: Moderately but significantly shorter TCRB CDR3s were found in Type 1 diabetes patients in all four CD4+ subsets.

This clone was recorded a few times. Its antigen is undetermined. The origin of this receptor is a man younger than 40 with type 1 diabetes. The rearrangement joins TRBV10-3 to TRBJ1-6; TRBD1 matches at 8 bases. The sequenced sample consisted of naive CD4+ T cells from blood. The CDR3 DNA reads as TGTGCCATCAGTGTCGACAGGGGAACTTCACCCCTCCACTTT. Its protein is CAISVDRGTSPLHF.